This paragraph reports one T cell receptor beta chain. Its antigen is still unknown. This entry belongs to a study of cytomegalovirus exposure and HLA in healthy donors. The PCR had 60 Vbeta and 13 Jbeta primers. Measured with immunoSEQ multiplex PCR; TCRdb has only the in-frame clones, and not every one. The data contain about 180,000 clones, around 75% of them seen just once; the ten biggest clones take up about 2.7%. The CDR3 has 15 residues. Trimming took 6 bases from V and 1 from J, leaving 16 bases between them. From germline, CDR1 is KGHSH and CDR2 LQKENI. Study observations and caveats: It was likely that a cluster of highly shared sequence variants was a sequencing artifact.

Specimen: PBMCs. The sequence was collected from a male donor in good health and CMV-seronegative. The V call is TRBV18, the J call TRBJ2-7, with D perhaps TRBD2 (6 bases). The CDR3 region is CASSPPGGASYEQYF. The CDR3 DNA sequence: TGTGCCAGCTCGCCGCCCGGCGGGGCGTCCTACGAGCAGTACTTC.